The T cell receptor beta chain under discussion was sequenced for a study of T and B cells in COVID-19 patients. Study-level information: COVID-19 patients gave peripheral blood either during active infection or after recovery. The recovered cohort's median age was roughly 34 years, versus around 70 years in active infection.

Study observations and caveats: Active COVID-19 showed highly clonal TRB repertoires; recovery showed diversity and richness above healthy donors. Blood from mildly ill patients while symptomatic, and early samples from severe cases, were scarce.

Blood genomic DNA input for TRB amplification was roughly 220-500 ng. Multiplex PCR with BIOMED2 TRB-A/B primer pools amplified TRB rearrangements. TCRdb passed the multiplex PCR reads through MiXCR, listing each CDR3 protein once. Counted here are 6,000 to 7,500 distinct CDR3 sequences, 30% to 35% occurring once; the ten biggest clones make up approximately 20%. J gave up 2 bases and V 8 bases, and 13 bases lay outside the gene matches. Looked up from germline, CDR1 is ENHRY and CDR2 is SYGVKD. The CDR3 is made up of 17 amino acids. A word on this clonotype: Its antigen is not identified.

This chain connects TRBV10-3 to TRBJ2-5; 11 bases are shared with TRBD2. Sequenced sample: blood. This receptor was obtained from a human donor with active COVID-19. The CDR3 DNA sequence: TGTGCCATCCGTGGTGATCGGCTAGCGGGGGGACAAGAGACCCAGTACTTC. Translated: CAIRGDRLAGGQETQYF.